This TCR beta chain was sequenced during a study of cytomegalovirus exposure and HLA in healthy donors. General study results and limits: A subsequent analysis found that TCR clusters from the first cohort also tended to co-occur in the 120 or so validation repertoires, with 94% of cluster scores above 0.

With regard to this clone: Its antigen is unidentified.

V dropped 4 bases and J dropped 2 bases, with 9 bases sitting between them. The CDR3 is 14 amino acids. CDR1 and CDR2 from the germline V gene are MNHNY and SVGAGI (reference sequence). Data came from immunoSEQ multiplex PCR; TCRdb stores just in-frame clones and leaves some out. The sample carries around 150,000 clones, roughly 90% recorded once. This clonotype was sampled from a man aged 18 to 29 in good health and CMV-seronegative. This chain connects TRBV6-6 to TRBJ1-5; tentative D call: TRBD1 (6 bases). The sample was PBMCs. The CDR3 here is CASSFQGRNQPQHF. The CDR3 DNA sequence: TGTGCCAGCAGTTTTCAGGGGCGCAATCAGCCCCAGCATTTT.